This T cell receptor (beta chain) appears in the sequencing data of a study of long-term antiretroviral therapy in people with HIV. This CDR3 is built from 15 residues. V dropped 3 bases and J dropped 5; count of bases not matched to a gene: 9. CDR1 is MGHRA, CDR2 YSYEKL, per germline. Study outcomes and limitations: CDR3 lengths in HIV samples spanned a narrower range than controls.

Samples held about 0.9-10 million cryopreserved PBMC, and DNA extraction followed. An immunoSEQ assay, version v3.0, was performed at survey level. Method: immunoSEQ multiplex PCR; TCRdb's copy keeps in-frame clones and lacks some. The sample lists roughly 28,000 clones; approximately 85% were seen once. About this clone: Its cognate antigen is unknown.

The TCR was taken from a man aged 45 to 65 with HIV. The rearrangement joins TRBV4-1 to TRBJ1-2; TRBD1 matches at 7 bases. Source: unsorted PBMCs, taken 2.9 years after starting antiretroviral therapy. For the CDR3, the DNA is TGCGCCAGCAGCCACGACTCGGGGACAGCGTATGGCTACACCTTC. This codes for CASSHDSGTAYGYTF.